This T cell receptor beta chain comes out of a study of Ad26.COV2.S vaccination and SARS-CoV-2 variants. Overall study: Once or twice, 56 days apart, Ad26.COV2.S was delivered intramuscularly. Findings and limits, study-wide: Vaccinees displayed broader spike-specific TCR repertoires than placebo recipients. The study found similar non-spike TCR breadth in vaccine and placebo recipients. Reportedly, after vaccination the spike-specific CD8+ and CD4+ T cell responses displayed substantial breadth.

Points on this clone: Antigen specificity is unknown.

This CDR3 contains 13 residues. The germline gives CDR1 SGHRS, CDR2 YFSETQ. V was trimmed by 7 bases and J by 8 bases, leaving 18 bases between them. This table comes from immunoSEQ multiplex PCR, and its TCRdb copy is limited to in-frame clones, with some not included. The repertoire has some 410,000 clones, around 92% of them found once; the top ten carry 1.5% to 2%. Treatment here: around 19 received Ad26.COV2.S at low or high dose, single or two shots; about 5 received placebo; per-sample allocation not given. It was on day 63 after the first vaccine or placebo injection that samples were taken. The chain is built from TRBV5-1 and TRBJ1-2; D gene unclear. The sequence derives from a person aged 18-65 years who received the Ad26.COV2.S COVID-19 vaccine or a placebo. The starting material was peripheral blood, obtained in a trial of Ad26.COV2.S vaccine versus placebo. The CDR3 here is CASAHGPTGGYTF. The CDR3 nucleotides are TGCGCCAGCGCCCATGGGCCAACTGGAGGCTACACCTTC. Drawing the rest from reference TRBV5-1 and TRBJ1-2, the complete variable domain is KAGVTQTPRYLIKTRGQQVTLSCSPISGHRSVSWYQQTPGQGLQFLFEYFSETQRNKGNFPGRFSGRQFSNSRSEMNVSTLELGDSALYLCASAHGPTGGYTFGSGTRLTVV.